Listed below are T cell receptor beta chains from one sample, sequenced in a study of T-cell memory formation after mild COVID-19. TCRdb fed the 5' RACE reads into MiXCR, producing one record per CDR3 protein. The sample shows 450,000 to 650,000 distinct CDR3 sequences, roughly 18% of them seen only once. The specimen sequenced was PBMCs or a T cell subset sorted from them (not recorded which). The receptor source for this set is an adult woman who had mild COVID-19 (a few samples of this study predate the infection). Cell type and time point are not known. Each CDR3 is given with its conserved first and last residue. The D gene is left open where the match is weak. Not all rows give a size; the values are once, few, many and, for expanded clones, a class.

CDR3 DNA: TGTGCCAGCAGTTACGTACGGGGGGCCTACGAGCAGTACTTC; CDR3 protein: CASSYVRGAYEQYF; V gene: TRBV6-2/TRBV6-3; D gene: TRBD2; clone size: -; J gene: TRBJ2-7
CDR3 DNA: TGTGCCAGCAGGCTCAACAGGGGGCAGACCGGGGAGCTGTTTTTT; CDR3 protein: CASRLNRGQTGELFF; V gene: TRBV7-3; D gene: TRBD1; clone size: -; J gene: TRBJ2-2
CDR3 DNA: TGTGCCAGCAGTCCCACGGGGGCCTACAATGAGCAGTTCTTC; CDR3 protein: CASSPTGAYNEQFF; V gene: TRBV6-1; D gene: -; clone size: few; J gene: TRBJ2-1
CDR3 DNA: TGCGCCAGCAGCCAGCGCGCAGGGGGCGATTCACCCCTCCACTTT; CDR3 protein: CASSQRAGGDSPLHF; V gene: TRBV4-1; D gene: TRBD1; clone size: -; J gene: TRBJ1-6
CDR3 DNA: TGTGCCAGCGGAAAGGGGGCTGGTTACGAGCAGTACTTC; CDR3 protein: CASGKGAGYEQYF; V gene: TRBV6-5; D gene: TRBD1; clone size: -; J gene: TRBJ2-7
CDR3 DNA: TGCAGGGGAACCACGAATGAGCAGTTCTTC; CDR3 protein: CRGTTNEQFF; V gene: TRBV20-1; D gene: -; clone size: -; J gene: TRBJ2-1
CDR3 DNA: TGTGCCAGCAGCCGGCGAGCGGGAGGGCCTTTTGAGCAGTTCTTC; CDR3 protein: CASSRRAGGPFEQFF; V gene: TRBV6-5; D gene: TRBD2; clone size: -; J gene: TRBJ2-1
CDR3 DNA: TGCAGCGTTGAAGTCTGGTTCCGGGACACAGATACGCAGTATTTT; CDR3 protein: CSVEVWFRDTDTQYF; V gene: TRBV29-1; D gene: -; clone size: -; J gene: TRBJ2-3
CDR3 DNA: TGTGCCAGCAGCCAAGGGGACGGCTATGGCTACACCTTC; CDR3 protein: CASSQGDGYGYTF; V gene: TRBV3-1; D gene: -; clone size: few; J gene: TRBJ1-2
CDR3 DNA: TGTGCCAGCAGCTTAGCGAGACTTGGACTACAGGGAGGAAACACCATGTATTTT; CDR3 protein: CASSLARLGLQGGNTMYF; V gene: TRBV7-2; D gene: -; clone size: few; J gene: TRBJ1-3
CDR3 DNA: TGTGCCACCCGGGGGTACTCCGGGGAGCTGTTTTTT; CDR3 protein: CATRGYSGELFF; V gene: TRBV7-6; D gene: -; clone size: -; J gene: TRBJ2-2
CDR3 DNA: TGCGCCAGCAGAATTACCCGACAGGGACCCTATGGCTACACCTTC; CDR3 protein: CASRITRQGPYGYTF; V gene: TRBV4-3; D gene: TRBD1; clone size: -; J gene: TRBJ1-2
CDR3 DNA: TGCGCCAGCAGCCACGACCGGGACAGGGCCTATGGAAACACCATATATTTT; CDR3 protein: CASSHDRDRAYGNTIYF; V gene: TRBV4-1; D gene: TRBD1; clone size: -; J gene: TRBJ1-3
CDR3 DNA: TGTGCCAGCAGTCGATATGGGGCAGGCAAAACCTACGAGCAGTACTTC; CDR3 protein: CASSRYGAGKTYEQYF; V gene: TRBV12-3/TRBV12-4; D gene: -; clone size: -; J gene: TRBJ2-7
CDR3 DNA: TGCGCCAGCAGGCCGGGACAGGCACCCAATGAGCAGTTCTTC; CDR3 protein: CASRPGQAPNEQFF; V gene: TRBV5-1; D gene: TRBD1; clone size: -; J gene: TRBJ2-1
CDR3 DNA: TGTGCCAGCAGCTTAGAGATGAGGGTGAACTATGGCTACACCTTC; CDR3 protein: CASSLEMRVNYGYTF; V gene: TRBV11-2; D gene: -; clone size: -; J gene: TRBJ1-2
CDR3 DNA: TGCGCCAGCAGCCAGATACCGGACAGTCCAATGAACACTGAAGCTTTCTTT; CDR3 protein: CASSQIPDSPMNTEAFF; V gene: TRBV4-1; D gene: -; clone size: -; J gene: TRBJ1-1
CDR3 DNA: TGCAGCGTTGGGGCCCCAGAGGGGACCCAGTACTTC; CDR3 protein: CSVGAPEGTQYF; V gene: TRBV29-1; D gene: -; clone size: many; J gene: TRBJ2-5
CDR3 DNA: TGTGCCAGCAGTGAGGACCCGAGCTACGAGCAGTACTTC; CDR3 protein: CASSEDPSYEQYF; V gene: TRBV2; D gene: -; clone size: -; J gene: TRBJ2-7
CDR3 DNA: TGCGCCAGCAGCCTGGAGGTCGGGAACACCATATATTTT; CDR3 protein: CASSLEVGNTIYF; V gene: TRBV5-1; D gene: -; clone size: -; J gene: TRBJ1-3
CDR3 DNA: TGCAGTGCTAGAGCACTACAGGGGGCGGGCGGCTACACCTTC; CDR3 protein: CSARALQGAGGYTF; V gene: TRBV20-1; D gene: TRBD1; clone size: -; J gene: TRBJ1-2
CDR3 DNA: TGTGCCAGCAGCCGCCCGGGACAGAATATATTCGGGGAGCTGTTTTTT; CDR3 protein: CASSRPGQNIFGELFF; V gene: TRBV14; D gene: TRBD1; clone size: few; J gene: TRBJ2-2
CDR3 DNA: TGTGCCAGCAGTCCGACCACTAGCGGGGGGAGGAATGAGCAGTTCTTC; CDR3 protein: CASSPTTSGGRNEQFF; V gene: TRBV12-3/TRBV12-4; D gene: TRBD2; clone size: many; J gene: TRBJ2-1
CDR3 DNA: TGTGCCAGCAGCGCAAGCGGGAAACCGACCTACAATGAGCAGTTCTTC; CDR3 protein: CASSASGKPTYNEQFF; V gene: TRBV9; D gene: TRBD2; clone size: -; J gene: TRBJ2-1
CDR3 DNA: TGTGCCAGTAGTATGAGCGGAGGCTCCTACAATGAGCAGTTCTTC; CDR3 protein: CASSMSGGSYNEQFF; V gene: TRBV19; D gene: -; clone size: -; J gene: TRBJ2-1
CDR3 DNA: TGCGCCAGCAGCTCCTCCGGGACACCTAACTATGGCTACACCTTC; CDR3 protein: CASSSSGTPNYGYTF; V gene: TRBV5-1; D gene: -; clone size: -; J gene: TRBJ1-2
CDR3 DNA: TGTGCCAGCAGTTACTCGCGGGGACCCCAGGATGAGCAGTTCTTC; CDR3 protein: CASSYSRGPQDEQFF; V gene: TRBV6-5; D gene: -; clone size: few; J gene: TRBJ2-1
CDR3 DNA: TGTGCCAGCAGCGATGAGCGGGGGGGAATAGATACGCAGTATTTT; CDR3 protein: CASSDERGGIDTQYF; V gene: TRBV7-2; D gene: TRBD2; clone size: few; J gene: TRBJ2-3